The 32 T cell receptor beta chains listed next were all sequenced from one sample in a study of control samples from healthy donors and cancer patients. The data were produced by immunoSEQ multiplex PCR, yet TCRdb's version contains in-frame clones alone and is incomplete. The data contain some 150,000 clones, approximately 94% of them singletons. Sequenced input: blood. The receptors were sampled from a man between 40 and 49 years old in good health.

Comments on this clone: An end of the junction does not agree with germline; a read error may underlie this. The rearrangement uses TRBV6-5 and TRBJ2-2; 8 nucleotides match TRBD1. CDR1 and CDR2 from the germline V gene are MNHEY and SVGAGI. The CDR3 sequence is 15 residues long. The CDR3 bases are TGTGCCAGCAGTTCCCGACAGGGGAACATCGGGGAGCTGTTTTTT. Residues: CASSSRQGNIGELFF.

The V gene is TRBV15, the J gene TRBJ1-1, with D possibly matching TRBD1 (6 bases). CDR1 and CDR2 (germline): LNHNV, YYDKDF (reference sequence). V was pared by 0 bases and J by 3 bases, with 11 bases between. The CDR3 contains 15 residues. The CDR3 loop reads CATSRDYREHTEAFF. The CDR3 nucleotides read TGTGCCACCAGCAGAGATTACAGGGAACACACTGAAGCTTTCTTT.

The chain links TRBV6-4 to TRBJ2-7, with unresolved D. V lost 7 bases and J lost 0, with 7 bases in between. CDR3 size: 12 residues. Germline V gene sequence: CDR1 MRHNA, CDR2 SNTAGT. CDR3 loop: CASKHYSYEQYF. The CDR3 DNA follows: TGTGCCAGCAAACACTACTCCTACGAGCAGTACTTC.

The chain uses TRBV6-5 and TRBJ1-2, with 7 bases that match TRBD1. From germline, CDR1 is MNHEY and CDR2 SVGAGI. CDR3 size: 13 residues. Germline trimming cut 6 bases from V and 2 bases from J; bases unmatched to any gene: 3. CDR3 loop: CASRPGQNYGYTF. CDR3 coding DNA: TGTGCCAGCAGGCCGGGACAGAACTATGGCTACACCTTC.

This sequence joins TRBV5-1 and TRBJ2-1; 7 bases are a match to TRBD2. CDR3 length equals 15 residues. V dropped 5 bases and J dropped 4; count of bases not matched to a gene: 9. Germline V gene data show CDR1 as SGHRS and CDR2 as YFSETQ. The CDR3 reads CASRSDGGGYNEQFF. The CDR3 bases are TGCGCCAGCAGATCGGACGGCGGGGGATACAATGAGCAGTTCTTC. Based on the CDR3 plus reference TRBV5-1 and TRBJ2-1, the full variable domain is KAGVTQTPRYLIKTRGQQVTLSCSPISGHRSVSWYQQTPGQGLQFLFEYFSETQRNKGNFPGRFSGRQFSNSRSEMNVSTLELGDSALYLCASRSDGGGYNEQFFGPGTRLTVL.

This clone showed up many times. The gene calls are TRBV6-1 and TRBJ2-3; TRBD1 matches at 8 bases. The germline V gene has CDR1 MNHNS and CDR2 SASEGT. The V and J ends lost 1 base and 2 bases, in that order; junction bases with no gene match: 2. There are 15 residues in the CDR3. This chain's CDR3 is CASSEGTGHTDTQYF. As DNA, the CDR3 is TGTGCCAGCAGTGAAGGGACAGGGCACACAGATACGCAGTATTTT.

The V and J genes are TRBV15 and TRBJ2-3, with D maybe TRBD1 (6 bases). Germline V gives CDR1 LNHNV, CDR2 YYDKDF (reference sequence). With 5 bases removed from V and 3 bases from J, the gap between germline ends came to 9 bases. CDR3 length equals 13 residues. This CDR3 is CATSLDRTDTQYF. The DNA of the CDR3 is TGTGCCACCAGCCTGGACAGAACAGATACGCAGTATTTT. The variable domain in full, completed from reference TRBV15 and TRBJ2-3, reads DAMVIQNPRYQVTQFGKPVTLSCSQTLNHNVMYWYQQKSSQAPKLLFHYYDKDFNNEADTPDNFQSRRPNTSFCFLDIRSPGLGDTAMYLCATSLDRTDTQYFGPGTRLTVL.

This chain joins TRBV9 and TRBJ1-6, with 7 bases that match TRBD1. V gave up 0 bases and J gave up 3 bases; unmatched junction bases: 3. This CDR3 spans 16 amino acids. The germline V gene encodes CDR1 SGDLS and CDR2 YYNGEE. Here the CDR3 reads CASSVGTGDYNSPLHF. The CDR3 bases are TGTGCCAGCAGCGTAGGAACAGGGGACTATAATTCACCCCTCCACTTT. The full variable domain, with the rest looked up from reference TRBV9 and TRBJ1-6, is DSGVTQTPKHLITATGQRVTLRCSPRSGDLSVYWYQQSLDQGLQFLIQYYNGEERAKGNILERFSAQQFPDLHSELNLSSLELGDSALYFCASSVGTGDYNSPLHFGNGTRLTVT.

The chain has TRBV7-9 and TRBJ2-7; tentatively, D is TRBD2 (5 bases). V was pared by 2 bases and J by 5 bases, with 22 bases between. The CDR3 is made up of 17 amino acids. Germline CDR1 reads SEHNR; CDR2 reads FQNEAQ (reference sequence). CDR3 bases: TGTGCCAGCAGCTTACCACCCTTGGGGAGCCTCTGGCACGAGCAGTACTTC. Amino acid sequence: CASSLPPLGSLWHEQYF.

The chain joins TRBV7-2 to TRBJ2-7, with D unclear. The germline CDR1 and CDR2 sequences are SGHTA and FQGNSA. CDR3 length: 11 residues. V was trimmed by 0 bases and J by 7 bases, leaving 4 bases between them. CDR3 in amino acids: CASSLATEQYF. As DNA, the CDR3 is TGTGCCAGCAGCTTAGCGACAGAGCAGTACTTC.

The rearrangement joins TRBV24-1 to TRBJ1-2, with D hard to call. Germline values: CDR1 KGHDR, CDR2 SFDVKD. This CDR3 is 14 amino acids long. V lost 4 bases and J lost 7, with 15 bases in between. The CDR3 DNA reads TGTGCCACCAGTGAAAACGGAAGCGGAGGTGGCTACACCTTC. Protein: CATSENGSGGGYTF.

This clone was seen just once. The chain uses TRBV18 and TRBJ1-1, with TRBD1 matching over 11 bases. Trimming cost V 5 bases and J 6 bases; bases outside gene matches: 2. From germline, CDR1 is KGHSH and CDR2 LQKENI. This CDR3 has 13 residues. For the CDR3, the DNA is TGTGCCAGCTCAAAGGGACAGGGGGCTGAAGCTTTCTTT. This codes for CASSKGQGAEAFF.

The chain links TRBV28 to TRBJ1-1; no reliable D call. The germline V gene encodes CDR1 MDHEN and CDR2 SYDVKM. This CDR3 has 9 residues. V was cut by 11 bases and J by 8 bases, with 9 bases left in between. CDR3 DNA: TGTGCCGGGCCTCGGGAAGCTTTCTTT. This gives the protein CAGPREAFF.

V and J are TRBV9 and TRBJ1-2, with D possibly matching TRBD1 (6 bases). Germline-derived CDR1 and CDR2 are SGDLS and YYNGEE. This CDR3 contains 16 residues. The V gene lost 4 bases and the J gene lost 4 bases, with 20 bases spanning the gap. CDR3 in DNA: TGTGCCAGCAGCCGATCATACTGGGACACGAGCTATGGCTACACCTTC. It yields the protein CASSRSYWDTSYGYTF.

This clone was found once. The V and J genes are TRBV12-5 and TRBJ2-7; D gene unclear. V gave up 3 bases and J gave up 3 bases, with 9 bases separating them. The CDR3 extends over 13 amino acids. CDR1 LGHNT and CDR2 FRNRAP come from the germline V gene. DNA for the CDR3: TGTGCTAGTGGTTTTGGCACGGACTACGAGCAGTACTTC. Translating it yields CASGFGTDYEQYF.

This clone was counted a few times. This chain connects TRBV6-5 to TRBJ1-2; D is possibly TRBD1 (6 bases). The CDR3 has 12 residues. CDR1 is MNHEY and CDR2 is SVGAGI in the germline V gene. Trimming shortened V by 8 bases and J by 4 bases, and 11 bases separated the two germline ends. The CDR3 is CASLDSLYGYTF. CDR3 sequence (DNA): TGTGCCAGCCTGGACAGCCTCTATGGCTACACCTTC.

The chain carries TRBV6-5 and TRBJ1-5; TRBD1 agrees at 8 bases. V trimming: 6 bases; J trimming: 7 bases; junction bases outside the gene matches: 8. Germline CDR1 is MNHEY and CDR2 is SVGAGI. CDR3 length: 14 amino acids. The CDR3 loop reads CASRTDRGKQPQHF. The CDR3 nucleotides read TGTGCCAGCAGGACCGACAGGGGAAAACAGCCCCAGCATTTT.

The chain recombines TRBV6-2 or TRBV6-3 with TRBJ1-6; possibly TRBD1 for D (5 bases). V shed 4 bases and J shed 7 bases, with 11 bases lying between them. CDR1 is MNHEY, CDR2 SVGEGT, per germline. CDR3 size: 14 residues. The CDR3 sequence: CASSSRDWNSPLHF. The CDR3 bases are TGTGCCAGCAGTTCCCGGGACTGGAATTCACCCCTCCACTTT.

Only one count was recorded for this clone. The chain employs TRBV5-4 and TRBJ2-3; 8 bases match TRBD2. CDR3 length: 16 amino acids. CDR1 is SGHNT and CDR2 is YYREEE in the germline V gene (reference sequence). With 9 bases clipped from V and 4 bases from J, the junction kept 16 bases outside the gene matches. In nucleotides, the CDR3 is TGTGCCATCGGTCCTCGGCGGGAGGATAGCCCAGATACGCAGTATTTT. This encodes CAIGPRREDSPDTQYF.

The chain joins TRBV5-6 to TRBJ2-5; 7 bases are shared with TRBD2. This CDR3 has 12 residues. V trimming: 4 bases; J trimming: 6 bases; junction bases outside the gene matches: 3. The germline gives CDR1 SGHDT, CDR2 YYEEEE. The CDR3 reads CASSGGVKTQYF. The CDR3 nucleotides are TGTGCCAGCAGCGGGGGGGTTAAGACCCAGTACTTC.

This clone was picked up one time. This chain connects TRBV27 to TRBJ1-1, with a possible D match to TRBD1 (6 bases). Trimming removed 6 bases from V and 5 bases from J, with 13 bases in between. CDR3 length: 13 residues. Germline values: CDR1 MNHEY, CDR2 SMNVEV (reference sequence). CDR3 in amino acids: CASSLRGPTEAFF. The CDR3 nucleotides are TGTGCCAGCAGCCTCCGGGGGCCAACTGAAGCTTTCTTT.

The chain has TRBV28 and TRBJ1-1; D uncertain. CDR3 length equals 11 residues. CDR1 is MDHEN and CDR2 is SYDVKM in the germline V gene. Trimming pared 10 bases from V and 7 bases from J, leaving 13 bases between. In nucleotides, the CDR3 is TGTGCCACCCTTCGACTTTTTGAAGCTTTCTTT. Its protein is CATLRLFEAFF.

J is TRBJ1-5 and V is TRBV11-2; D remains ambiguous. The CDR3 is 13 residues long. V was shortened by 2 bases and J by 0 bases, with 2 bases between the two germline ends. CDR1 is SGHAT, CDR2 FQNNGV, per germline. The CDR3 loop is CASSLHSNQPQHF. CDR3 coding DNA: TGTGCCAGCAGCTTACATAGCAATCAGCCCCAGCATTTT.

This chain links TRBV4-1 with TRBJ2-5; TRBD1 matches 8 bases. With 2 bases clipped from V and 4 bases from J, the junction kept 3 bases outside the gene matches. CDR1 is MGHRA, CDR2 YSYEKL, per germline. This CDR3 is 14 amino acids long. Written as DNA, the CDR3 is TGCGCCAGCAGCCAATATGACAGGGGAGAGACCCAGTACTTC. Translated: CASSQYDRGETQYF.

As for this clone: One end of the junction fails to match germline, which may point to a read error. The chain carries TRBV29-1 and TRBJ1-2; D call uncertain. Germline V gene data show CDR1 as SQVTM and CDR2 as ANQGSEA. The CDR3 covers 9 residues. CDR3 sequence reads: CSVESDLHF. The CDR3 coding sequence is TGCAGCGTTGAATCGGACCTCCACTTC.

This clone was detected only once. The CDR3 region is CASSQDLQGGQPQHF. The DNA of the CDR3 is TGCGCCAGCAGCCAAGATCTCCAGGGTGGACAGCCCCAGCATTTT. V is TRBV4-3 and J is TRBJ1-5, with D tentatively TRBD1 (5 bases). Germline loops: CDR1 LGHNA, CDR2 YSLEER. V lost 0 bases to trimming and J lost 7 bases, with 13 bases between them. This CDR3 spans 15 amino acids.

The chain uses TRBV6-4 and TRBJ2-1, with 7 bases lining up with TRBD1. This CDR3 contains 13 residues. V gave up 5 bases and J gave up 6 bases; unmatched junction bases: 4. Germline lookup yields CDR1 MRHNA and CDR2 SNTAGT. This CDR3 reads CASSPRDSNEQFF. In nucleotides, the CDR3 is TGTGCCAGCAGTCCCCGGGACAGCAATGAGCAGTTCTTC.

The gene calls are TRBV6-5 and TRBJ1-1, with D maybe TRBD1 (5 bases). Looked up from germline, CDR1 is MNHEY and CDR2 is SVGAGI. V lost 11 bases and J lost 10, with 20 bases in between. The CDR3 is made up of 12 amino acids. The CDR3 nucleotides read TGTGCCGCAGAGACTCAAACTGGGGGAGCTTTCTTT. Its protein product is CAAETQTGGAFF.

The CDR3 coding sequence is TGTGCCAGCAGCCGACAACAGAGCTCCTACGAGCAGTACTTC. The encoded protein is CASSRQQSSYEQYF. The V gene is TRBV7-3, the J gene TRBJ2-7, with D uncertain. Trimming pared 5 bases from V and 0 bases from J, leaving 11 bases between. The germline CDR1 and CDR2 sequences are SGHTA and FQGTGA. This CDR3 comprises 14 residues.

The CDR3 DNA follows: TGCGCCAGCAGCCCAAACAGGGGGGACACTGAAGCTTTCTTT. This translates into CASSPNRGDTEAFF. This chain links TRBV4-1 with TRBJ1-1, with TRBD1 matching over 8 bases. CDR3 size: 14 residues. The V segment lost 4 bases and the J segment 3 bases; nucleotides outside the gene matches: 4. The germline V gene encodes CDR1 MGHRA and CDR2 YSYEKL.

The V and J genes are TRBV16 and TRBJ1-1; D gene unclear. The CDR3 runs 15 residues. Germline CDR1 is KGHSY and CDR2 is FQNENV. Deletions cut 2 bases from V and 0 bases from J, with 10 bases between. The CDR3 spells CASSQMGTMNTEAFF. CDR3 bases: TGTGCCAGCAGCCAAATGGGCACTATGAACACTGAAGCTTTCTTT.

The table lists this clone with a few counts. The chain carries TRBV28 and TRBJ1-2; D is ambiguous. This CDR3 contains 14 residues. CDR1 and CDR2 from the germline V gene are MDHEN and SYDVKM. Trimming cost V 8 bases and J 1 base, with 14 bases left between them. CDR3 protein: CASHPNRLNYGYTF. CDR3 bases: TGTGCCAGCCATCCCAACCGCCTTAACTATGGCTACACCTTC.